This TCR beta chain was retrieved from a study of blood T cells in healthy people across ages. About the study: Capture via template switching afforded approximately one barcoded beta molecule per two T cells.

The use of a sample-barcoded 5' primer and a J-beta primer mix characterized a second PCR of about 7 to 12 cycles. Template switching added a 12-random-nucleotide identifier to every cDNA molecule. TCRdb reprocessed the 5' RACE reads with MiXCR, giving one entry per CDR3 protein. The table shows around 600,000 distinct CDR3 sequences, with more than 45% occurring only once. Study results and limitations: Any changes in expanded clonotypes were possibly confounded, as donor CMV status remained unknown. Estimates based on one million T cells were treated as lower bounds.

This clonotype has more than one count but fewer than ten. As yet, its antigen is unknown. V lost 3 bases and J 1 base, leaving 9 bases between the germline ends. The CDR3 is 14 residues long. The sequenced sample was blood. This rearrangement joins TRBV12-3 or TRBV12-4 to TRBJ2-5, with a possible D match to TRBD1 (5 bases). The source of this sequence is a man at least 80 years old in good health. In nucleotides, the CDR3 is TGTGCCAGCAGTTTCAGCAGGGCCCAAGAGACCCAGTACTTC. Its translation: CASSFSRAQETQYF.